A selection of T cell receptor beta chains follows, all from one sample in a study of T cells in Graves' hyperthyroidism and ophthalmopathy. MiXCR was run by TCRdb on the multiplex PCR reads, yielding one entry per CDR3 protein. This repertoire shows some 460,000 distinct CDR3 sequences, approximately 14% found once; its top ten account for 7.5% to 8%. Specimen: blood. The receptors originated from a woman aged 18-29 years with Graves' hyperthyroidism. Both conserved end residues are part of each CDR3. Fields, in order: J gene, D gene, clone size, V gene, CDR3 DNA, CDR3 protein. A D gene is named only where the DNA matches it firmly. The size of a clone is reported for some rows only, either as once, few or many, or as a class for expanded clones.

TRBJ2-7	TRBD1	many	TRBV5-1	TGCGCCAGCAGCTCGGGACAGAACTACGAGCAGTACTTC	CASSSGQNYEQYF
TRBJ2-7	TRBD2	NA	TRBV7-9	TGTGCCAGCAGCTCACACCTCCGCAGGGGAACTAGCGGGGGGATCGGCTACGAGCAGTACTTC	CASSSHLRRGTSGGIGYEQYF
TRBJ1-4	NA	many	TRBV24-1	TGTGCCACCAGTGACCGGACAGCTGCAACTAATGAAAAACTGTTTTTT	CATSDRTAATNEKLFF
TRBJ2-3	NA	many	TRBV7-3	TGTGCCAGCAGCTCACATGCAGGGGCGGATACGCAGTATTTT	CASSSHAGADTQYF
TRBJ2-7	TRBD2	NA	TRBV4-2	TGTGCCAGCAGCCAAGATCGGGGACTAGCAGCGTCTTGGGAGCAGTACTTC	CASSQDRGLAASWEQYF
TRBJ2-3	TRBD1	NA	TRBV9	TGTGCCAGCAGCGCTCGACAGGGCCCAGATACGCAGTATTTT	CASSARQGPDTQYF
TRBJ1-1	NA	many	TRBV20-1	TGCAGTGCTGCGTTTGAGGGGACTGAAGCTTTCTTT	CSAAFEGTEAFF
TRBJ2-3	NA	few	TRBV5-1	TGCGCCAGCAGATCGGAGAGCCTCACAGATACGCAGTATTTT	CASRSESLTDTQYF
TRBJ2-1	TRBD1	many	TRBV11-2	TGTGCCAGCAGCTTAGATCCGACAGGGTACAATGAGCAGTTCTTC	CASSLDPTGYNEQFF
TRBJ1-3	NA	few	TRBV6-1	TGTGCCAGCAGTGAGGCGGGGGGCTCTGGAAACACCATATATTTT	CASSEAGGSGNTIYF
TRBJ1-3	TRBD1	NA	TRBV20-1	TGCAGTGCTCCAGACGACAGGGCTGGAAACACCATATATTTT	CSAPDDRAGNTIYF
TRBJ1-2	TRBD1	NA	TRBV5-8	TGTGCCAGCAGCTTGCAGGGGGCAGGCGGCTACACCTTC	CASSLQGAGGYTF
TRBJ1-2	NA	many	TRBV10-3	TGTGCCATCCGGGACGGGCGGGCCATCGATGGCTACACCTTC	CAIRDGRAIDGYTF
TRBJ1-2	TRBD1	NA	TRBV28	TGTGCCAGCAGGTCTCCGGGACAGGGGGCCGGCTATGGCTACACCTTC	CASRSPGQGAGYGYTF
TRBJ2-7	NA	many	TRBV2	TGTGCCAGCAAGGAAGCGGTGAGCTCCTACGAGCAGTACTTC	CASKEAVSSYEQYF
TRBJ2-7	NA	many	TRBV19	TGTGCCAGTGGGTGGACGGGCTCCTACGAGCAGTACTTC	CASGWTGSYEQYF
TRBJ1-1	TRBD1	NA	TRBV6-1	TGTGCCAGCAGGCAGGGACAGATGAACACTGAAGCTTTCTTT	CASRQGQMNTEAFF
TRBJ2-3	TRBD2	many	TRBV10-2	TGCGCCAGCAGTGACGGCGGGAGGGCAGGAGATACGCAGTATTTT	CASSDGGRAGDTQYF
TRBJ2-5	NA	few	TRBV6-5	TGTGCCAGCAGTTACCGGATTGGGGAGACCCAGTACTTC	CASSYRIGETQYF
TRBJ1-5	NA	NA	TRBV7-2	TGTGCCAGCAGCTTAGCGACGGCTCGGGGGGAGCCCCAGCATTTT	CASSLATARGEPQHF
TRBJ1-5	NA	many	TRBV2	TGTGCCAGCAGGGGGGATACACTCAATCAGCCCCAGCATTTT	CASRGDTLNQPQHF
TRBJ2-1	TRBD1	many	TRBV6-6	TGTGCCAGCAGTTACTCGAGGACCAGGGGGCTCAATGAGCAGTTCTTC	CASSYSRTRGLNEQFF
TRBJ1-5	NA	many	TRBV2	TGTGCCAGCAGTGAAAACGGGCAGAGCAATCAGCCCCAGCATTTT	CASSENGQSNQPQHF
TRBJ2-7	TRBD2	NA	TRBV19	TGTGCCAGTAGTATTCTGGGACTAGCGGGCGAGCAGTACTTC	CASSILGLAGEQYF
TRBJ2-1	NA	few	TRBV11-3	TGTGCCAGCAGCTTAGTGGGCCGAACTGGCGTCGGGTGCAATGAGCAGTTCTTC	CASSLVGRTGVGCNEQFF
TRBJ1-1	TRBD1	once	TRBV3-1	TGTGCCAGCAGCCAAGCCGACAGGGGGCCTACTGAAGCTTTCTTT	CASSQADRGPTEAFF
TRBJ1-2	NA	many	TRBV4-1	TGCGCCAGCAGCCAAGAAGAGGGGCACTATGGCTACACCTTC	CASSQEEGHYGYTF
TRBJ2-1	TRBD1	many	TRBV2	TGTGCCAGCAGATCCGTCCCCCCGGGACAGGGTAATGAGCAGTTCTTC	CASRSVPPGQGNEQFF
TRBJ1-2	NA	many	TRBV12-3/TRBV12-4	TGTGCCAGCAGCCCCCGGAGGAATTACTATGGCTACACCTTC	CASSPRRNYYGYTF
TRBJ2-2	NA	many	TRBV6-1	TGTGCCAGCAGAGACAGCTCCCGGAACACCGGGGAGCTGTTTTTT	CASRDSSRNTGELFF
TRBJ1-2	TRBD1	many	TRBV6-5	TGTGCCAGCAGTTACACCCGGACAGGGGGGAACTATGGCTACACCTTC	CASSYTRTGGNYGYTF
TRBJ1-5	NA	many	TRBV18	TGTGCCAGCTCACCAGCGACGGGTCTCAATCAGCCCCAGCATTTT	CASSPATGLNQPQHF
TRBJ2-5	NA	many	TRBV5-6	TGTGCCAGCAGCTTTCCAGGGCTTCGGCAAGAGACCCAGTACTTC	CASSFPGLRQETQYF
TRBJ2-1	TRBD1	many	TRBV24-1	TGTGCCACCAGTGATTTGTACCGGGACAGTGAGCAGTTCTTC	CATSDLYRDSEQFF
TRBJ2-6	NA	few	TRBV12-5	TGTGCTAGTGGTTTGCCGACAGGCGGCTCGTTTAGAGCTGGGGCCAACGTCCTGACTTTC	CASGLPTGGSFRAGANVLTF
TRBJ2-1	TRBD1	many	TRBV7-7	TGTGCTAGCAGCTTGCGACAGGGCCCCTACAATGAGCAGTTCTTC	CASSLRQGPYNEQFF
TRBJ1-6	TRBD1	many	TRBV6-1	TGTGCCAGCATCGTCGATCCGGGACAGGGATCTTCACCCCTCCACTTT	CASIVDPGQGSSPLHF
TRBJ2-1	TRBD2	NA	TRBV5-1	TGCGCCAGCAGCTTGGAGGGGACTAGCGGCTTTGGTCCCCCTTACAATGAGCAGTTCTTC	CASSLEGTSGFGPPYNEQFF
TRBJ1-5	NA	many	TRBV19	TGTGCCAGTAGTATACTCGGGGTTAGCAATCAGCCCCAGCATTTT	CASSILGVSNQPQHF
TRBJ1-2	NA	many	TRBV2	TGTGCCAGCAGGGGTAACTATGGCTACACCTTC	CASRGNYGYTF
TRBJ2-7	TRBD1	many	TRBV20-1	TGCAGTGCCAGGACAGGGGTGGGCTTCGAGCAGTACTTC	CSARTGVGFEQYF
TRBJ1-6	NA	many	TRBV12-3/TRBV12-4	TGTGCCAGCAGTTTAGACAGCCAGTATTCACCCCTCCACTTT	CASSLDSQYSPLHF
TRBJ2-1	TRBD2	few	TRBV11-2	TGTGCCAGCAGCCGACTAGCGGGAGGTCCAAGGGATGAGCAGTTCTTC	CASSRLAGGPRDEQFF